The 22 T cell receptor beta chains given below trace back to one sample, sequenced in a study of control samples from healthy donors and cancer patients. This table comes from immunoSEQ multiplex PCR, and its TCRdb copy is limited to in-frame clones, with some not included. Among 150,000 or so clones listed, just over 85% were seen once. Sequences were obtained from blood. These receptor sequences come from a man aged 18 to 29 in good health.

This clone turned up a few times. This chain joins TRBV7-9 and TRBJ2-2; D not resolved. Trimming cost V 5 bases and J 1 base, with 5 bases left between them. This CDR3 is 13 amino acids long. CDR1 and CDR2 (germline): SEHNR, FQNEAQ (reference sequence). The DNA for the CDR3 is TGTGCCAGCAGCCCGTTGAACACCGGGGAGCTGTTTTTT. Protein product: CASSPLNTGELFF. The full variable domain, completed using reference TRBV7-9 and TRBJ2-2, is DTGVSQNPRHKITKRGQNVTFRCDPISEHNRLYWYRQTLGQGPEFLTYFQNEAQLEKSRLLSDRFSAERPKGSFSTLEIQRTEQGDSAMYLCASSPLNTGELFFGEGSRLTVL.

V gene TRBV5-4 combines with J gene TRBJ2-3, with 7 nucleotides matching TRBD2. V lost 4 bases, J lost 6 bases, and 11 bases stayed unmatched. CDR3 size: 15 residues. Germline loops: CDR1 SGHNT, CDR2 YYREEE (reference sequence). Here the CDR3 DNA reads TGTGCCAGCAGCAGGGGAGGGCGGGAGAAGGATACGCAGTATTTT. As protein: CASSRGGREKDTQYF.

The gene calls are TRBV28 and TRBJ1-2, with TRBD1 identical over 7 bases. Germline-derived CDR1 and CDR2 are MDHEN and SYDVKM. The CDR3 loop spans 15 amino acids. Trimming at V came to 4 bases and at J to 3 bases, leaving 8 bases not matched to a gene. The CDR3 nucleotides read TGTGCCAGCAGTTGGAGGGGGCGCATGTACTATGGCTACACCTTC. Its translation: CASSWRGRMYYGYTF.

The V call is TRBV15, the J call TRBJ1-4; D is uncertain. V gave up 6 bases and J gave up 4 bases, with 12 bases separating them. The germline CDR1 and CDR2 sequences are LNHNV and YYDKDF (reference sequence). CDR3 length: 14 amino acids. The CDR3 nucleotides are TGTGCCACCAGTCTCCGGACGCTTAATGAAAAACTGTTTTTT. Amino acid sequence: CATSLRTLNEKLFF.

The V call is TRBV4-1, the J call TRBJ2-7; 7 nucleotides align to TRBD1. Losses at the gene ends were 3 bases for V and 0 bases for J; bases not matched to a gene: 8. Germline V gives CDR1 MGHRA, CDR2 YSYEKL. The CDR3 contains 16 residues. CDR3 residues: CASSHGYRGSSYEQYF. CDR3 DNA: TGCGCCAGCAGCCATGGGTACAGGGGAAGCTCCTACGAGCAGTACTTC.

The J gene is TRBJ2-7, the V gene TRBV19; a weak D match, TRBD1 (6 bases). Trimming removed 4 bases at V and 5 bases at J, with 24 bases between. There are 17 residues in the CDR3. Germline assignment: CDR1 LNHDA and CDR2 SQIVND (reference sequence). CDR3 amino acids: CASSTKIETGSRDEQYF. The CDR3 DNA follows: TGTGCCAGTAGTACCAAGATAGAAACAGGGAGTCGCGACGAGCAGTACTTC. Supplemented by reference TRBV19 and TRBJ2-7, the full variable domain reads DGGITQSPKYLFRKEGQNVTLSCEQNLNHDAMYWYRQDPGQGLRLIYYSQIVNDFQKGDIAEGYSVSREKKESFPLTVTSAQKNPTAFYLCASSTKIETGSRDEQYFGPGTRLTVT.

A few counts support this clone. This sequence joins TRBV12-3 or TRBV12-4 and TRBJ1-5, with TRBD1 as a possible D gene (5 bases). V was clipped by 8 bases and J by 5 bases, with 10 bases between them. The CDR3 spans 12 residues. CDR3 amino acids: CASAPGDQPQHF. For the CDR3, the DNA is TGTGCCAGCGCCCCGGGGGATCAGCCCCAGCATTTT.

The chain employs TRBV2 and TRBJ2-7, with D perhaps matching TRBD2 (5 bases). Germline CDR1 and CDR2: SNHLY and FYNNEI. The CDR3 runs 11 residues. V was pared by 6 bases and J by 11 bases, with 14 bases between. CDR3 DNA sequence: TGTGCCAGCAGAGAGACGGGGTACAAGTACTTC. Protein: CASRETGYKYF.

This chain connects TRBV28 to TRBJ1-2; the match to TRBD1 covers 7 bases. Looked up from germline, CDR1 is MDHEN and CDR2 is SYDVKM. The CDR3 is 15 residues long. The V segment lost 4 bases and the J segment 4 bases; nucleotides outside the gene matches: 9. The CDR3 is CASSYQDRDRYGYTF. CDR3 nucleotide sequence: TGTGCCAGCAGTTACCAAGACAGGGATCGCTATGGCTACACCTTC.

V usage is TRBV19 and J usage is TRBJ1-6; the D is unclear. The V and J ends lost 6 bases and 11 bases respectively, with 17 bases between them. Germline lookup yields CDR1 LNHDA and CDR2 SQIVND (reference sequence). The CDR3 length is 14 residues. CDR3 region: CASRPTGTNPPLHF. The CDR3 DNA is TGTGCCAGTAGACCGACTGGAACCAATCCACCCCTCCACTTT.

The CDR3, as DNA: TGTGCCAGCAGTTTAGGGATCCGGACCTATGGCTACACCTTC. Its protein product is CASSLGIRTYGYTF. The rearrangement links TRBV28 to TRBJ1-2; no firm D call. The CDR3 covers 14 residues. V was cut by 2 bases and J by 4 bases, with 11 bases left in between. Germline CDR1 is MDHEN and CDR2 is SYDVKM.

V and J are TRBV27 and TRBJ2-3; 7 bases map to TRBD1. Germline V CDR1 and CDR2: MNHEY, SMNVEV (reference sequence). The CDR3 totals 14 residues. V lost 8 bases to trimming and J lost 2 bases; unmatched junction nucleotides: 7. The CDR3 sequence: CASGRGGFTDTQYF. The CDR3, as DNA: TGTGCCAGCGGCCGAGGGGGCTTCACAGATACGCAGTATTTT.

The CDR3 region is CSVVGTGGTRANYGYTF. DNA of the CDR3: TGCAGCGTTGTTGGGACAGGGGGAACCCGAGCTAACTATGGCTACACCTTC. The chain links TRBV29-1 to TRBJ1-2; 11 bases align to TRBD1. The CDR3 has 17 residues. Germline values: CDR1 SQVTM, CDR2 ANQGSEA. V shed 4 bases and J 0 bases; nucleotides not matched to a gene: 10.

This clone showed up just a few times. This chain uses TRBV4-3 with TRBJ1-3; D remains ambiguous. CDR3 length: 13 residues. Germline assignment: CDR1 LGHNA and CDR2 YSLEER. V was trimmed by 4 bases and J by 1 base, leaving 5 bases between them. In nucleotides, the CDR3 is TGCGCCAGCAGCCTCACATCTGGAAACACCATATATTTT. Protein sequence: CASSLTSGNTIYF.

This clone showed up just once. The chain carries TRBV19 and TRBJ1-1, with D hard to call. The CDR3 runs 14 residues. Germline CDR1 and CDR2: LNHDA and SQIVND (reference sequence). V was clipped by 7 bases and J by 1 base, with 13 bases between them. The chain's CDR3 is CASKFDMGNTEAFF. The CDR3 bases are TGTGCCAGTAAGTTTGACATGGGGAACACTGAAGCTTTCTTT.

In its sample, this clone was seen once. This chain uses TRBV15 with TRBJ2-2; no clear D gene. Germline values: CDR1 LNHNV, CDR2 YYDKDF (reference sequence). The CDR3 is made up of 15 amino acids. V was cut by 1 base and J by 0 bases, with 6 bases left in between. CDR3 in amino acids: CATSRGFSNTGELFF. The CDR3 DNA follows: TGTGCCACCAGCAGAGGCTTCTCGAACACCGGGGAGCTGTTTTTT.

In its sample, this clone was seen once. Here the CDR3 reads CASSQVRHFTGELFF. The CDR3 DNA is TGCGCCAGCAGCCAAGTCCGTCATTTCACCGGGGAGCTGTTTTTT. The chain employs TRBV4-3 and TRBJ2-2, with no clear D. V lost 1 base and J lost 4, with 10 bases in between. This CDR3 region has 15 residues. Germline V gene data show CDR1 as LGHNA and CDR2 as YSLEER.

The V call is TRBV5-6, the J call TRBJ2-5; the D gene is possibly TRBD1 (5 bases). The CDR3 is made up of 13 amino acids. Germline-derived CDR1 and CDR2 are SGHDT and YYEEEE. V lost 4 bases and J lost 5, with 12 bases in between. For the CDR3, the DNA is TGTGCCAGCAGCCCCGGACACGGGGAGACCCAGTACTTC. Translation: CASSPGHGETQYF.

The chain uses TRBV7-8 and TRBJ2-7; 7 nucleotides agree with TRBD1. The length of the CDR3 is 15 residues. Germline-derived CDR1 and CDR2 are SGHVS and FQNEAQ. The V segment lost 0 bases and the J segment 2 bases; nucleotides outside the gene matches: 4. The CDR3 region has the DNA TGTGCCAGCAGCTTAGCGCAAGGACAGGCCTACGAGCAGTACTTC. Translating it yields CASSLAQGQAYEQYF.

The chain employs TRBV5-1 and TRBJ2-7; TRBD1 might be the D (5 bases). Germline CDR1 SGHRS, CDR2 YFSETQ. V was clipped by 8 bases and J by 0 bases, with 15 bases between them. The CDR3 is 14 residues long. This CDR3 reads CASTFRTNSYEQYF. CDR3 sequence (DNA): TGCGCCAGTACCTTTAGGACAAACTCCTACGAGCAGTACTTC.

This chain connects TRBV11-3 to TRBJ2-1; D may be TRBD2 (6 bases). Germline-derived CDR1 and CDR2 are SGHNT and YENEEA. This CDR3 spans 11 amino acids. Trimming took 5 bases from V and 8 from J, leaving 7 bases between them. CDR3: CASSTGDEQFF. Here the CDR3 DNA reads TGTGCCAGCAGCACGGGGGATGAGCAGTTCTTC.

With regard to this clone: This sample also contains other DNA sequences that code for the same CDR3. The rearrangement links TRBV20-1 to TRBJ1-6, with 7 bases matching TRBD1. Per the germline V gene, CDR1 is DFQATT and CDR2 is SNEGSKA (reference sequence). The CDR3 covers 11 residues. The ends lost 5 bases at V and 9 bases at J; junction bases unmatched: 1. CDR3 sequence (DNA): TGCAGTGCTTACAGGGGTTCACCCCTCCACTTT. Protein product: CSAYRGSPLHF.